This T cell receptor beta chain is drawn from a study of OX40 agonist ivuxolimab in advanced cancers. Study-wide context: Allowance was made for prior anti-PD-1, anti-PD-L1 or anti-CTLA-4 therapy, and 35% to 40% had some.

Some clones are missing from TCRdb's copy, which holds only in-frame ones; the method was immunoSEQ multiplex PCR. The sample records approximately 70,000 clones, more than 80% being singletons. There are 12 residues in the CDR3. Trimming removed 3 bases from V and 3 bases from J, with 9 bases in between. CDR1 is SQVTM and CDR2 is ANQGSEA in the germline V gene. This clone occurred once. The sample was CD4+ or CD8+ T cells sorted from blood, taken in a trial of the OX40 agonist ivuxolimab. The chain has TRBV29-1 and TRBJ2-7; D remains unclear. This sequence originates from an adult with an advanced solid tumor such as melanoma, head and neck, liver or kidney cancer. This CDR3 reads CSVELADYEQYF. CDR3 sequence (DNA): TGCAGCGTTGAGCTGGCAGACTACGAGCAGTACTTC.